The count of the clone carrying this T cell receptor (beta chain) is one. The target antigen is unknown. The data belong to a study of cytomegalovirus exposure and HLA in healthy donors. Healthy bone marrow donors made up the donor group. Study findings and constraints: Available immune exposure information was restricted to CMV serostatus only. Among TCR beta chains, those listed as cytomegalovirus-associated numbered 164. Prior analysis indicated that the majority of TCR beta V segments exhibited productivity approximately 90% or approximately 30% of the time.

The PCR was carried out with 60 Vbeta primers and 13 Jbeta primers. Generated by immunoSEQ multiplex PCR, the TCRdb table keeps only in-frame clones and is missing some. This sample has fewer than 250,000 clones, with 60% to 80% found just once. Trimming cost V 7 bases and J 6 bases; bases outside gene matches: 5. Germline CDR1 and CDR2: SGHRS and YFSETQ. The CDR3 totals 13 residues. This clonotype originated in a woman between 18 and 30 years old in good health and CMV-seronegative. The V gene is TRBV5-1, the J gene TRBJ1-4, with 8 bases fitting TRBD1. Sequencing was performed on PBMCs. The CDR3 protein is CASPTGVDEKLFF. DNA of the CDR3: TGCGCCAGCCCGACAGGGGTAGATGAAAAACTGTTTTTT.